The sequence of this T cell receptor (beta chain) was determined in a study of blood T cells in healthy people across ages. Findings of the study overall: Per million T cells, TCR beta diversity dropped about linearly as age rose. Reliance upon unsorted PBMCs precluded definitive naive versus antigen-experienced comparison.

The CDR3 is 14 residues long. Trimming pared 0 bases from V and 11 bases from J, leaving 16 bases between. CDR1 and CDR2 from the germline V gene are SEHNR and FQNEAQ (reference sequence). A note on this clonotype: Its antigen is unknown.

Primed by a sample-barcoded 5' primer and a J-beta primer mix, a second PCR proceeded for roughly 6 to 12 cycles. CDR3-containing paired-end reads numbered at least 2.5 million in each sample. Using its own MiXCR run on the 5' RACE reads, TCRdb lists one record per CDR3 protein. Counted here are about 1.4 million distinct CDR3 sequences, almost 60% occurring once; the ten biggest clones make up approximately 7%. This receptor was obtained from a man between 18 and 29 years old in good health. V usage is TRBV7-9 and J usage is TRBJ2-5; the D is unclear. Input material: blood. The CDR3 here is CASSLAVSPSKQYF. The CDR3 nucleotides read TGTGCCAGCAGCTTAGCGGTCTCTCCCTCCAAGCAGTACTTC.